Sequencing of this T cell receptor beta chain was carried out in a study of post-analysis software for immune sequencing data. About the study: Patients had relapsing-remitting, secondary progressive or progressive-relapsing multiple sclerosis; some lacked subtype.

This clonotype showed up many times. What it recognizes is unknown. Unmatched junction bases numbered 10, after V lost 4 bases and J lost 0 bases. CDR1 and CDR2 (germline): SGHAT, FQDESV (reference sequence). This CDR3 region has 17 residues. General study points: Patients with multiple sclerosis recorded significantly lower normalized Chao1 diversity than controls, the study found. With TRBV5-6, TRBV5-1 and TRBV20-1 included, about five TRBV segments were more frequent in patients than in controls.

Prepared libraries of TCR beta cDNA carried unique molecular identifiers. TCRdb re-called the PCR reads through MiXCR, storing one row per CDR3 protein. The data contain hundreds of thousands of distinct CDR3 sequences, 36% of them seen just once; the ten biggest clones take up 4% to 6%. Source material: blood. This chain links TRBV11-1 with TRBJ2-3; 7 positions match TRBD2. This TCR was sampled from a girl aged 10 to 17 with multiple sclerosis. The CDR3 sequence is CASSSRTGGVSTDTQYF. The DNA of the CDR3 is TGTGCCAGCAGCTCCCGGACGGGAGGAGTTAGCACAGATACGCAGTATTTT.